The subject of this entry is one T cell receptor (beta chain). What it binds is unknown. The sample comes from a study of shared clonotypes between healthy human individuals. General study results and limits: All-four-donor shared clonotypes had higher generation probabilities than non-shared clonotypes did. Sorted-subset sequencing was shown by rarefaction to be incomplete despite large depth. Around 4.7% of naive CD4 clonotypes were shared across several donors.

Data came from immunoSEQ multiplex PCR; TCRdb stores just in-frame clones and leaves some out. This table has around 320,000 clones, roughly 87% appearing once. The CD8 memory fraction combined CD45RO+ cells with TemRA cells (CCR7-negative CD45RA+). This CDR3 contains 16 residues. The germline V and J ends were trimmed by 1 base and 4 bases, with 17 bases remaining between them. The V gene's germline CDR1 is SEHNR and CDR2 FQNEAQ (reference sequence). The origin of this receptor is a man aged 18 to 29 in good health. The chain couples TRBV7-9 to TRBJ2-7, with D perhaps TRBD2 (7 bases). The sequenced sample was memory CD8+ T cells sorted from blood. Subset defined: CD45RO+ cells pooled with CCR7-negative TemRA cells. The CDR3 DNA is TGTGCCAGCAGCTTAGTTGTACAGGGAGGGTTATACGAGCAGTACTTC. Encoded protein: CASSLVVQGGLYEQYF.